Sequencing of this T cell receptor (beta chain) was carried out in a study of human T cells and chemical hapten exposure. Study-wide background: Patients received weekly diphenylcyclopropenone doses to the scalp throughout the approximately 24-week study.

Time point noted: patch test 1, 2 weeks after DPC sensitization. Treatment of the sample: therapeutic diphenylcyclopropenone sensitization with weekly scalp DPC. The V segment lost 2 bases and the J segment 5 bases; nucleotides outside the gene matches: 8. The CDR3 has 14 amino acids. Germline V CDR1 and CDR2: GTSNPN, SVGIG (reference sequence). Using its own MiXCR run on the RACE reads, TCRdb lists one record per CDR3 protein. The profile shows 80,000 to 100,000 distinct CDR3 sequences, 9.5% to 15% of them singletons. This clonotype was seen at least ten times. This chain links TRBV30 with TRBJ2-7; 8 bases match TRBD1. The sample in question was whole blood, obtained in connection with sensitization to the hapten diphenylcyclopropenone (DPC). The source of this sequence is a woman aged 35 to 49 with alopecia areata. Some clones in this sample may be carry-over from other donors' samples. As DNA, the CDR3 is TGTGCCTGGAGTAAGGGACAGGTAGTAGACGAGCAGTACTTC. Translation: CAWSKGQVVDEQYF.